These 15 T cell receptor beta chains originate from one sample sequenced in a study of metastatic and nonmetastatic thyroid tumors. All patients were treatment-naive before thyroid surgery. Using MiXCR, TCRdb re-called clones from the PCR reads. Here the sample spans around 53,000 clones, roughly 20% being singletons. The sample comprised blood. These receptors all stem from a female donor with papillary thyroid cancer or a benign thyroid nodule (not recorded which). Some clones in this sample may be carry-over from other donors' samples.

The chain is built from TRBV20-1 and TRBJ1-5, with D unclear. With 1 base removed from V and 2 bases from J, the gap between germline ends came to 9 bases. This CDR3 has 14 amino acids. CDR1 and CDR2 (germline): DFQATT, SNEGSKA (reference sequence). The CDR3 spells CSARVVGRNQPQHF. As DNA, the CDR3 is TGCAGTGCTAGAGTGGTAGGTCGCAATCAGCCCCAGCATTTT.

This clone has a handful of counts. This rearrangement joins TRBV5-1 to TRBJ2-7, with TRBD2 matching over 12 bases. The CDR3 has 15 residues. The V gene's germline CDR1 is SGHRS and CDR2 YFSETQ. V gave up 4 bases and J gave up 0 bases; unmatched junction bases: 2. The CDR3 here is CASSTTSGSSYEQYF. The CDR3 DNA follows: TGCGCCAGCAGCACGACTAGCGGGAGCTCCTACGAGCAGTACTTC.

Comments on this clone: At one end, the junction sequence differs from germline, possibly due to a read error. The rearrangement uses TRBV11-2 and TRBJ2-1; perhaps TRBD2 as D (7 bases). Germline-derived CDR1 and CDR2 are SGHAT and FQNNGV. The CDR3 is 17 amino acids. This CDR3 is CARSFSSGGASYNEQFF. The CDR3 DNA reads TGTGCCAGAAGCTTTTCTAGTGGGGGGGCATCCTACAATGAGCAGTTCTTC.

This clone was seen ten or more times. This sequence joins TRBV12-3 or TRBV12-4 and TRBJ2-7; TRBD2 aligns across 8 bases. CDR3 length equals 14 residues. Trimming cost V 3 bases and J 1 base; bases outside gene matches: 2. CDR3 sequence reads: CASSLQRGSYEQYF. The CDR3 DNA reads as TGTGCCAGCAGTTTGCAGCGGGGGTCCTACGAGCAGTACTTC.

This clone was counted ten times or more. V is TRBV12-3 or TRBV12-4 and J is TRBJ2-1, with 7 positions matching TRBD2. J gave up 15 bases and V 2 bases, and 4 bases lay outside the gene matches. The CDR3 has 11 amino acids. The DNA for the CDR3 is TGTGCCAGCAGTTTAAGCGGGGTGAGGTTCTTC. Protein product: CASSLSGVRFF.

The table lists this clone with many counts. The chain employs TRBV5-1 and TRBJ1-6; D unclear. This CDR3 spans 16 amino acids. V was pared by 6 bases and J by 1 base, with 14 bases between. Per germline, CDR1 SGHRS and CDR2 YFSETQ. CDR3 DNA: TGCGCCAGCACCAAGACTGCGTCGTCCTATAATTCACCCCTCCACTTT. Amino acids: CASTKTASSYNSPLHF.

This clone was seen ten or more times. V gene TRBV3-1 combines with J gene TRBJ2-3; D gene uncertain. This CDR3 has 11 residues. CDR1 LGHDT and CDR2 YNNKEL come from the germline V gene (reference sequence). V lost 6 bases to trimming and J lost 5 bases, with 6 bases between them. CDR3 sequence: CASRGRDTQYF. CDR3 DNA sequence: TGTGCCAGCAGGGGTCGAGATACGCAGTATTTT.

This clone showed up many times. V usage is TRBV29-1 and J usage is TRBJ2-7, with 9 positions matching TRBD1. The CDR3 extends over 13 amino acids. Germline V gives CDR1 SQVTM, CDR2 ANQGSEA. The V and J ends lost 6 bases and 2 bases, in that order; junction bases with no gene match: 5. The CDR3 protein is CSVPGQGAYEQYF. The CDR3, as DNA: TGCAGCGTACCGGGACAGGGAGCCTACGAGCAGTACTTC.

This clone was counted ten times or more. This chain uses TRBV10-3 with TRBJ1-5, with no clear D. From germline, CDR1 is ENHRY and CDR2 SYGVKD. The CDR3 has 13 residues. V was pared by 7 bases and J by 1 base, with 8 bases between. Here the CDR3 DNA reads TGTGCCATCAAAAGGGAGAGCAATCAGCCCCAGCATTTT. Translating it yields CAIKRESNQPQHF.

This clone has just a few counts. A read error is possible here, since a much larger clone lies one base away. V and J are TRBV15 and TRBJ1-2; D unresolved. CDR3 length: 12 amino acids. Germline assignment: CDR1 LNHNV and CDR2 YYDKDF (reference sequence). The CDR3 coding sequence is TGTGCCACCAGCGGGGTTTACTACGGCTACACCTTC. Protein: CATSGVYYGYTF.

The table lists this clone with many counts. The J gene is TRBJ2-5, the V gene TRBV7-3; D possibly matches TRBD1 or TRBD2 (5 bases each). The CDR3 runs to 15 residues. The V end lost 5 bases, the J end lost 4 bases, and 17 bases lay between the germline ends. The V gene's germline CDR1 is SGHTA and CDR2 FQGTGA. The CDR3 bases are TGTGCCAGCAGCCCACAACCGGGACCCTCAGAGACCCAGTACTTC. Translating it yields CASSPQPGPSETQYF.

This clone was recorded many times. This rearrangement joins TRBV2 to TRBJ1-6; tentatively, D is TRBD1 (5 bases). The CDR3 contains 13 residues. Germline V CDR1 and CDR2: SNHLY, FYNNEI. Trimming pared 6 bases from V and 6 bases from J, leaving 9 bases between. The CDR3 sequence is CASSRDANSPLHF. The DNA for the CDR3 is TGTGCCAGCAGCCGGGACGCTAATTCACCCCTCCACTTT.

V gene TRBV2 combines with J gene TRBJ2-7; perhaps TRBD2 as D (5 bases). Trimming cost V 5 bases and J 0 bases, with 17 bases left between them. The CDR3 contains 16 residues. In germline, CDR1 is SNHLY, CDR2 FYNNEI. The CDR3 DNA sequence: TGTGCCAGCAGTCTGTTGATAGCGTGGTCCTCCTACGAGCAGTACTTC. This translates into CASSLLIAWSSYEQYF. Supplemented by reference TRBV2 and TRBJ2-7, the full variable domain reads EPEVTQTPSHQVTQMGQEVILRCVPISNHLYFYWYRQILGQKVEFLVSFYNNEISEKSEIFDDQFSVERPDGSNFTLKIRSTKLEDSAMYFCASSLLIAWSSYEQYFGPGTRLTVT.

In its sample, this clone was seen many times. The V gene is TRBV29-1, the J gene TRBJ1-4; no firm D call. The CDR3 covers 13 residues. Germline values: CDR1 SQVTM, CDR2 ANQGSEA. V was trimmed by 4 bases and J by 7 bases, leaving 13 bases between them. This CDR3 reads CSVAGTEGEKLFF. The CDR3, as DNA: TGCAGCGTTGCCGGCACAGAGGGTGAAAAACTGTTTTTT.

This clone was counted a single time. A junction end diverges from the germline sequence, so it may reflect a read error. V gene TRBV20-1 combines with J gene TRBJ2-1; either TRBD1 or TRBD2 may fit D (5 bases each). Per the germline V gene, CDR1 is DFQATT and CDR2 is SNEGSKA (reference sequence). The CDR3 extends over 17 amino acids. The CDR3 coding sequence is TGCAGTGGCAGGTGGCCACAGGACTCGCCCTCCCACAATGAGCAGTTCTTC. This gives the protein CSGRWPQDSPSHNEQFF.